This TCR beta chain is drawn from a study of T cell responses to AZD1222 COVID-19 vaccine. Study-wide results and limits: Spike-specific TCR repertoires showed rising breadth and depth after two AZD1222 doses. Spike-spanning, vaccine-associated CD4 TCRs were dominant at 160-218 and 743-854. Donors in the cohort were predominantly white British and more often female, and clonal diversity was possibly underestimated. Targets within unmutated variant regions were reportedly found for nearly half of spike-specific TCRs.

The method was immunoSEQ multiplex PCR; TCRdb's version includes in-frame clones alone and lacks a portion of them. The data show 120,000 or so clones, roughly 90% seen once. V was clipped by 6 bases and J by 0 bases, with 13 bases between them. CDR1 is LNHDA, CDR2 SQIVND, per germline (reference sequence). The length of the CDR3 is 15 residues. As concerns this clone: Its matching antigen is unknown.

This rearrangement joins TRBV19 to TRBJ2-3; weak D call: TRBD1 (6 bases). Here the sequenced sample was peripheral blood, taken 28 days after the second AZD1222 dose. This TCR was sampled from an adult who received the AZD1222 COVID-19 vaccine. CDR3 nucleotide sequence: TGTGCCAGTAGCCTAGGGACAACCAGCACAGATACGCAGTATTTT. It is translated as CASSLGTTSTDTQYF.